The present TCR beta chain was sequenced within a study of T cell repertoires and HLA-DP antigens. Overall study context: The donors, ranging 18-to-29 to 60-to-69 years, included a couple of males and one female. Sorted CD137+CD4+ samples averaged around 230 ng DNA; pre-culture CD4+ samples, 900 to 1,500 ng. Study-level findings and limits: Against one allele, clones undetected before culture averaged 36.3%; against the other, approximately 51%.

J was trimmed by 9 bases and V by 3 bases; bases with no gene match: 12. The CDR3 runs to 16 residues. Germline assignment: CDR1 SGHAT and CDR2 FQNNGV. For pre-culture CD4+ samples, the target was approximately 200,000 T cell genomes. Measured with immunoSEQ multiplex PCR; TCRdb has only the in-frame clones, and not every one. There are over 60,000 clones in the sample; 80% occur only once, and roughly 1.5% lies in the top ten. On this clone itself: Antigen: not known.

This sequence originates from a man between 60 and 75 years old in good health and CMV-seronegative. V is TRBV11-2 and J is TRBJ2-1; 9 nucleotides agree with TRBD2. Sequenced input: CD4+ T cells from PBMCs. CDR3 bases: TGTGCCAGCAGCTTTCCCGCGGGAGGGCCTGGGGTTGAGCAGTTCTTC. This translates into CASSFPAGGPGVEQFF.